This record concerns one T cell receptor (beta chain) sequence. Its antigen is unidentified. Making the TCR beta cDNA relied on 5'RACE template switching with UMIs. TCRdb re-called the 5' RACE reads and gives one entry per CDR3 protein, without DNA. Its table lists 300,000 to 500,000 distinct CDR3 sequences. The data were taken from a study of T cells expressing NK-cell markers. For the study at large: Obtained from sorted CD3+CD56+NKG2C+, CD3+CD56+NKG2C- and CD3+CD56-NKG2C+ T cells were the TCR beta repertoires. With respect to HCMV, most of the eight sequenced donors were seropositive, and one was seronegative.

Looked up from germline, CDR1 is SGHVS and CDR2 is FQNEAQ. The CDR3 runs 15 residues. Points from the study as a whole: The CD3+CD56-NKG2C+ fraction of a few donors was likewise dominated by these clonotypes.

The sequence came from a woman aged 45-59 years in good health. The V and J genes are TRBV7-8 and TRBJ1-1. The material sequenced was blood T cells: a sorted CD56 or NKG2C T cell subset, CD4+ or CD8+ T cells, or bulk PBMC T cells (not recorded which). CDR3 residues: CASSLLNRWDTEAFF.